These 17 T cell receptor beta chains share one sample of origin, sequenced in a study of control samples from healthy donors and cancer patients. Generated by immunoSEQ multiplex PCR, the TCRdb table keeps only in-frame clones and is missing some. This sample has approximately 97,000 clones, with 92% found just once. The material sequenced was blood. The receptors were sampled from a woman aged 18 to 35 in good health.

The V call is TRBV28, the J call TRBJ1-2; D gene ambiguous. V was cut by 3 bases and J by 4 bases, with 6 bases left in between. This CDR3 is built from 12 residues. Germline CDR1 MDHEN, CDR2 SYDVKM. The CDR3 DNA reads as TGTGCCAGCAGTTTGGCGGTCTATGGCTACACCTTC. Amino acids: CASSLAVYGYTF.

The chain is built from TRBV4-1 and TRBJ2-7, with TRBD1 identical over 9 bases. J gave up 0 bases and V 0 bases, and 9 bases lay outside the gene matches. The germline V gene has CDR1 MGHRA and CDR2 YSYEKL. The CDR3 is made up of 18 amino acids. CDR3 protein: CASSQEPSGTGNSYEQYF. Written as DNA, the CDR3 is TGCGCCAGCAGCCAAGAACCCTCTGGGACAGGGAACTCCTACGAGCAGTACTTC.

The rearrangement uses TRBV6-1 and TRBJ1-5; D remains unclear. Germline V lookup: CDR1 MNHNS, CDR2 SASEGT. V lost 2 bases and J 4 bases, leaving 6 bases between the germline ends. CDR3 length: 13 residues. CDR3 residues: CASSENKNQPQHF. The CDR3 DNA reads as TGTGCCAGCAGTGAAAACAAAAATCAGCCCCAGCATTTT.

The sample holds one count of this clone. The V call is TRBV7-2, the J call TRBJ2-1; D might be TRBD2 (6 bases). The germline V gene has CDR1 SGHTA and CDR2 FQGNSA. The CDR3 consists of 15 residues. V was shortened by 0 bases and J by 4 bases, with 10 bases between the two germline ends. CDR3 coding DNA: TGTGCCAGCAGCTTAGCGGCTAGCGCGTACAATGAGCAGTTCTTC. It codes for CASSLAASAYNEQFF.

The chain recombines TRBV12-3 or TRBV12-4 with TRBJ2-5; D gene uncertain. The CDR3 covers 12 residues. Trimming shortened V by 5 bases and J by 5 bases, and 9 bases separated the two germline ends. The CDR3 coding sequence is TGTGCCAGCAGTAGGGTGGTGGAGACCCAGTACTTC. Protein product: CASSRVVETQYF.

The chain is built from TRBV10-3 and TRBJ1-6; no reliable D call. In germline, CDR1 is ENHRY, CDR2 SYGVKD. V dropped 5 bases and J dropped 7 bases, with 9 bases sitting between them. The CDR3 runs to 13 residues. In nucleotides, the CDR3 is TGTGCCATCAGTTCCAGACCGAATTCACCCCTCCACTTT. It encodes CAISSRPNSPLHF.

This clone was found a few times. The V gene is TRBV7-2, the J gene TRBJ2-3; D is undetermined. From germline, CDR1 is SGHTA and CDR2 FQGNSA. The CDR3 consists of 14 residues. Deletions cut 4 bases from V and 0 bases from J, with 8 bases between. CDR3 DNA: TGTGCCAGCAGCTCCCCGGCTAGCACAGATACGCAGTATTTT. It encodes CASSSPASTDTQYF.

The chain combines TRBV30 with TRBJ2-7, with D perhaps given as TRBD1 or TRBD2 (5 bases each). The CDR3 contains 17 residues. Germline V gives CDR1 GTSNPN, CDR2 SVGIG (reference sequence). V was clipped by 0 bases and J by 0 bases, with 18 bases between them. This CDR3 reads CAWSVPVGASSSYEQYF. DNA of the CDR3: TGTGCCTGGAGTGTACCCGTCGGGGCTTCCAGCTCCTACGAGCAGTACTTC.

This chain joins TRBV29-1 and TRBJ2-3, with 7 nucleotides matching TRBD1. Germline CDR1 reads SQVTM; CDR2 reads ANQGSEA. The CDR3 covers 16 residues. V was pared by 1 base and J by 4 bases, with 11 bases of the junction left unmatched. In DNA, the CDR3 is TGCAGCGTTGAAGGGCAGCTAGGGGGCCCGGCAGATACGCAGTATTTT. Amino acids: CSVEGQLGGPADTQYF.

The V and J genes are TRBV14 and TRBJ2-5; D remains ambiguous. V was trimmed by 0 bases and J by 4 bases, leaving 15 bases between them. This CDR3 comprises 16 residues. Germline assignment: CDR1 SGHDN and CDR2 FVKESK. The CDR3 DNA sequence: TGTGCCAGCAGCCAAGACGGCTCCAGCCGGGTAGAGACCCAGTACTTC. Amino acid sequence: CASSQDGSSRVETQYF.

The genes are TRBV27 and TRBJ1-2, with D possibly matching TRBD1 (6 bases). With 6 bases removed from V and 8 bases from J, the gap between germline ends came to 19 bases. Germline V gene lookup returns CDR1 MNHEY and CDR2 SMNVEV (reference sequence). This CDR3 has 14 amino acids. The CDR3 DNA follows: TGTGCCAGCAGCTATACTGGGACATCAAGCGGCTACACCTTC. Amino acid sequence: CASSYTGTSSGYTF.

This clone was counted a single time. The V call is TRBV29-1, the J call TRBJ1-2, with TRBD1 as a possible D gene (5 bases). V was trimmed by 6 bases and J by 0 bases, leaving 8 bases between them. Germline CDR1 SQVTM, CDR2 ANQGSEA. The CDR3 contains 12 residues. DNA of the CDR3: TGCAGCGTGGCAGGGACTAACTATGGCTACACCTTC. This gives the protein CSVAGTNYGYTF. The entire variable domain, with the rest obtained from reference TRBV29-1 and TRBJ1-2, is as follows: SAVISQKPSRDICQRGTSLTIQCQVDSQVTMMFWYRQQPGQSLTLIATANQGSEATYESGFVIDKFPISRPNLTFSTLTVSNMSPEDSSIYLCSVAGTNYGYTFGSGTRLTVV.

The V gene is TRBV27, the J gene TRBJ1-6, with 11 bases lining up with TRBD1. CDR1 and CDR2 from the germline V gene are MNHEY and SMNVEV (reference sequence). Trimming cost V 6 bases and J 4 bases; bases outside gene matches: 8. The length of the CDR3 is 17 residues. This CDR3 reads CASSWTGGSGYNSPLHF. CDR3 DNA: TGTGCCAGCAGCTGGACAGGGGGCTCAGGGTATAATTCACCCCTCCACTTT.

This clone showed up just a few times. The chain uses TRBV2 and TRBJ1-2; D is uncertain. The CDR3 totals 13 residues. V was pared by 6 bases and J by 2 bases, with 10 bases between. Germline CDR1 reads SNHLY; CDR2 reads FYNNEI. Written as DNA, the CDR3 is TGTGCCAGCAGCGCCGGGCCAAACTATGGCTACACCTTC. Residues: CASSAGPNYGYTF.

The chain couples TRBV12-5 to TRBJ2-7, with 11 bases matching TRBD2. Germline-derived CDR1 and CDR2 are LGHNT and FRNRAP. J gave up 3 bases and V 2 bases, and 6 bases lay outside the gene matches. This CDR3 has 16 amino acids. The CDR3 loop is CASGLNRLAGNYEQYF. The CDR3 DNA follows: TGTGCTAGTGGTTTGAACCGACTAGCGGGAAACTACGAGCAGTACTTC.

V and J are TRBV20-1 and TRBJ2-1; D not certain. The CDR3 covers 13 residues. In germline, CDR1 is DFQATT, CDR2 SNEGSKA (reference sequence). Trimming pared 3 bases from V and 3 bases from J, leaving 9 bases between. The CDR3 loop is CSASIGFYNEQFF. In DNA, the CDR3 is TGCAGTGCTAGTATCGGGTTCTACAATGAGCAGTTCTTC.

The chain uses TRBV5-1 and TRBJ1-2; possible D gene TRBD1, 5 bases. Per the germline V gene, CDR1 is SGHRS and CDR2 is YFSETQ. The CDR3 spans 13 residues. V was pared by 4 bases and J by 6 bases, with 13 bases between. The DNA for the CDR3 is TGCGCCAGCAGCCCCTCTTGGGGGAATGGCTACACCTTC. Residues: CASSPSWGNGYTF.